These 11 T cell receptor beta chains came from one sample sequenced in a study of shared clonotypes between healthy human individuals. The table came from immunoSEQ multiplex PCR; TCRdb's copy has only in-frame clones and leaves some out. The data hold some 1,600,000 clones, with 95% to 99% observed a single time. The sequencing sample was made of naive CD4+ T cells sorted from blood. Noted subset: CD45RA+ positively selected. These receptor sequences come from a man aged 25-45 years in good health.

The chain combines TRBV12-1 with TRBJ2-6; the table names TRBD1, a call not compared with the DNA. TRBV12-1 is termed a pseudogene. This CDR3 contains 20 residues. Written as DNA, the CDR3 is TGTGCCAGCAGCACCTGTAGTTGGACAGGGGGATTCTCTGGGGCCAACGTCCTGACTTTC. This gives the protein CASSTCSWTGGFSGANVLTF.

The chain couples TRBV25-1 to TRBJ1-4, with 9 bases that match TRBD1. Germline V gives CDR1 MGHDK, CDR2 SYGVNS. The CDR3 covers 17 residues. The V and J ends lost 7 bases and 7 bases, in that order; junction bases with no gene match: 16. CDR3 DNA sequence: TGTGCCAGCACCCTCAGGGGGACAGGGTGGGGTCGTGAAAAACTGTTTTTT. It yields the protein CASTLRGTGWGREKLFF. Full variable domain (missing parts from reference TRBV25-1 and TRBJ1-4): EADIYQTPRYLVIGTGKKITLECSQTMGHDKMYWYQQDPGMELHLIHYSYGVNSTEKGDLSSESTVSRIRTEHFPLTLESARPSHTSQYLCASTLRGTGWGREKLFFGSGTQLSVL.

The V gene is TRBV6-6, the J gene TRBJ2-2; TRBD2 agrees at 9 bases. This CDR3 has 14 amino acids. The ends lost 5 bases at V and 5 bases at J; junction bases unmatched: 3. Germline CDR1 is MNHNY and CDR2 is SVGAGI (reference sequence). As DNA, the CDR3 is TGTGCCAGCAGTCTTAGCGGGAGAACCGGGGAGCTGTTTTTT. Its protein is CASSLSGRTGELFF.

The J gene is TRBJ2-1, the V gene TRBV5-1, with TRBD2 matching over 9 bases. The CDR3 totals 16 residues. Trimming removed 5 bases from V and 5 bases from J; junction bases left unmatched: 11. Germline CDR1 is SGHRS and CDR2 is YFSETQ. CDR3 in DNA: TGCGCCAGCAGATCCCTTGCGGGAGGGCAAAACAATGAGCAGTTCTTC. It encodes CASRSLAGGQNNEQFF.

V and J are TRBV9 and TRBJ2-6, with D hard to call. Germline V gives CDR1 SGDLS, CDR2 YYNGEE. This CDR3 has 14 residues. Trimming left V 6 bases short and J 2 bases short, with 9 bases between. CDR3 in amino acids: CASTMGPGANVLTF. The CDR3 DNA is TGTGCCAGCACCATGGGCCCTGGGGCCAACGTCCTGACTTTC. The whole variable domain, remainder taken from reference TRBV9 and TRBJ2-6, is DSGVTQTPKHLITATGQRVTLRCSPRSGDLSVYWYQQSLDQGLQFLIQYYNGEERAKGNILERFSAQQFPDLHSELNLSSLELGDSALYFCASTMGPGANVLTFGAGSRLTVL.

The chain uses TRBV7-9 and TRBJ2-3; possible D gene TRBD1, 5 bases. The CDR3 extends over 14 amino acids. V was clipped by 2 bases and J by 1 base, with 7 bases between them. The germline CDR1 and CDR2 sequences are SEHNR and FQNEAQ (reference sequence). Written as DNA, the CDR3 is TGTGCCAGCAGCTTATCACAGGGCACAGATACGCAGTATTTT. It codes for CASSLSQGTDTQYF.

The chain recombines TRBV7-3 with TRBJ2-1; a weak D match, TRBD2 (6 bases). The CDR3 length is 16 residues. From germline, CDR1 is SGHTA and CDR2 FQGTGA. Between the trimmed V and J ends, which lost 5 bases and 4 bases, there was a span of 18 bases. CDR3 loop: CASSREGSGAYNEQFF. CDR3 nucleotides: TGTGCCAGCAGCCGAGAGGGTAGCGGAGCATACAATGAGCAGTTCTTC.

The chain employs TRBV14 and TRBJ2-7; D is unclear. The V end was cut by 4 bases, the J end by 1 base, with 5 bases between. This CDR3 region has 12 residues. CDR1 is SGHDN, CDR2 FVKESK, per germline. The CDR3 DNA reads as TGTGCCAGCAGCCTCGGGTCCTACGAGCAGTACTTC. It encodes CASSLGSYEQYF. The full variable domain, with the rest looked up from reference TRBV14 and TRBJ2-7, is EAGVTQFPSHSVIEKGQTVTLRCDPISGHDNLYWYRRVMGKEIKFLLHFVKESKQDESGMPNNRFLAERTGGTYSTLKVQPAELEDSGVYFCASSLGSYEQYFGPGTRLTVT.

The V gene is TRBV5-4, the J gene TRBJ1-2; TRBD1 is a possible D gene (5 bases). This CDR3 is 16 amino acids long. Germline lookup yields CDR1 SGHNT and CDR2 YYREEE (reference sequence). The V end was cut by 4 bases, the J end by 1 base, with 17 bases between. The CDR3 spells CASSRVGAGINYGYTF. The DNA for the CDR3 is TGTGCCAGCAGCCGGGTAGGGGCAGGGATTAACTATGGCTACACCTTC.

This chain joins TRBV9 and TRBJ2-2; possible D gene TRBD2, 6 bases. Germline values: CDR1 SGDLS, CDR2 YYNGEE. Deletions cut 7 bases from V and 5 bases from J, with 18 bases between. The CDR3 is 15 amino acids. The CDR3 is CASHAGPAGTGELFF. The CDR3 nucleotides are TGTGCCAGCCACGCGGGGCCGGCTGGGACCGGGGAGCTGTTTTTT.

The rearrangement links TRBV29-1 to TRBJ2-7, with 10 bases that match TRBD1. Losses at the gene ends were 3 bases for V and 6 bases for J; bases not matched to a gene: 5. Germline-derived CDR1 and CDR2 are SQVTM and ANQGSEA. This CDR3 is built from 13 residues. DNA for the CDR3: TGCAGCGTTGATCGACAGGGGGCGGGCGAGCAGTACTTC. Translated, it gives CSVDRQGAGEQYF.